The rows below give T cell receptor beta chains drawn from one sample of a study of blood T cell repertoires in COVID-19. Only in-frame clones appear in the TCRdb table, and some are missing; sequencing was by immunoSEQ multiplex PCR. The sample carries over 90,000 clones, 89% recorded once. Sequenced sample: peripheral blood. The receptor set was obtained from a woman aged 65 to 85 with acute or convalescent COVID-19. Each CDR3 is given with its conserved first and last residue. A D gene is named only where the DNA matches it firmly. Expanded clones are given a class, and other clones once, few, many or no size at all.

CDR3nt: TGTGCCAGCAGCTCTCCGGACAGGGACCACTATGGCTACACCTTC
CDR3aa: CASSSPDRDHYGYTF
d_gene: TRBD1
abundance: -
j_gene: TRBJ1-2
v_gene: TRBV4-2

CDR3nt: TGTGCCAGCAGTGAATCCAGTCGAACCCAGTACTTC
CDR3aa: CASSESSRTQYF
d_gene: -
abundance: -
j_gene: TRBJ2-5
v_gene: TRBV6-1

CDR3nt: TGTGCCACTCGAGAAAACACTGAAGCTTTCTTT
CDR3aa: CATRENTEAFF
d_gene: -
abundance: -
j_gene: TRBJ1-1
v_gene: TRBV10-3

CDR3nt: TGTGCCAGCAGTCCCCTAGCGGGCCTCTCCTACAATGAGCAGTTCTTC
CDR3aa: CASSPLAGLSYNEQFF
d_gene: TRBD2
abundance: -
j_gene: TRBJ2-1
v_gene: TRBV7-9

CDR3nt: TGTGCCAGCTCCGGGACCGGGGAGCTGTTTTTT
CDR3aa: CASSGTGELFF
d_gene: -
abundance: -
j_gene: TRBJ2-2
v_gene: TRBV28

CDR3nt: TGTGCCAGCAGTCAGGGGTTCGGGAGCAATTCACCCCTCCACTTT
CDR3aa: CASSQGFGSNSPLHF
d_gene: -
abundance: once
j_gene: TRBJ1-6
v_gene: TRBV6-6

CDR3nt: TGTGCCAGCAGTCCCGGGACAGCGGATTATTACTCTGGAAACACCATATATTTT
CDR3aa: CASSPGTADYYSGNTIYF
d_gene: TRBD1
abundance: -
j_gene: TRBJ1-3
v_gene: TRBV14

CDR3nt: TGCGCCAGCAGCCCCGACTCCTTACGCGAAGCTTTCTTT
CDR3aa: CASSPDSLREAFF
d_gene: -
abundance: -
j_gene: TRBJ1-1
v_gene: TRBV5-1

CDR3nt: TGTGCCAGCAGGGGGGGTGTCTCCTATAATTCACCCCTCCACTTT
CDR3aa: CASRGGVSYNSPLHF
d_gene: -
abundance: -
j_gene: TRBJ1-6
v_gene: TRBV6-6

CDR3nt: TGTGCCAGCACCGTGACAGGGGGCGGTGAGCAGTTCTTC
CDR3aa: CASTVTGGGEQFF
d_gene: TRBD1
abundance: -
j_gene: TRBJ2-1
v_gene: TRBV6-5

CDR3nt: TGTGCCAGCAGCTCCTCCGAGGACAGGGGGGACAATCAGCCCCAGCATTTT
CDR3aa: CASSSSEDRGDNQPQHF
d_gene: TRBD1
abundance: -
j_gene: TRBJ1-5
v_gene: TRBV7-9

CDR3nt: TGTGCCAGCAGCAAAGGAGGGCAAGCGGGAGTTGTCGACAATGAGCAGTTCTTC
CDR3aa: CASSKGGQAGVVDNEQFF
d_gene: -
abundance: -
j_gene: TRBJ2-1
v_gene: TRBV21-1

CDR3nt: TGTGCCAGCTCTTCAGACCAGGTTAGCGGCACAGATACGCAGTATTTT
CDR3aa: CASSSDQVSGTDTQYF
d_gene: -
abundance: -
j_gene: TRBJ2-3
v_gene: TRBV18

CDR3nt: TGTGCCAGCAGTTACTCAGGGGGCGGCTCTAACACTGAAGCTTTCTTT
CDR3aa: CASSYSGGGSNTEAFF
d_gene: TRBD1
abundance: -
j_gene: TRBJ1-1
v_gene: TRBV6-6

CDR3nt: TGTGCCAGCTCACCGTCAGGGGATAGGGCTGAAGCTTTCTTT
CDR3aa: CASSPSGDRAEAFF
d_gene: -
abundance: -
j_gene: TRBJ1-1
v_gene: TRBV18

CDR3nt: TGCGCCAGCAGCCTGTTATGGGACAGGGGATCCGGGGAGCTGTTTTTT
CDR3aa: CASSLLWDRGSGELFF
d_gene: TRBD1
abundance: -
j_gene: TRBJ2-2
v_gene: TRBV5-1

CDR3nt: TGTGCCAGCAGTCGGGGGGTCCTAGCCAAAAACATTCAGTACTTC
CDR3aa: CASSRGVLAKNIQYF
d_gene: TRBD2
abundance: -
j_gene: TRBJ2-4
v_gene: TRBV5-4

CDR3nt: TGTGCCAGCAGCCGAGAAGCGGGAGGGTCTTACAATGAGCAGTTCTTC
CDR3aa: CASSREAGGSYNEQFF
d_gene: TRBD2
abundance: -
j_gene: TRBJ2-1
v_gene: TRBV3-1/TRBV3-2

CDR3nt: TGTGCCAGCAGTTTAACGCCATATCACCTACAGGGGTCGAGCAATCAGCCCCAGCATTTT
CDR3aa: CASSLTPYHLQGSSNQPQHF
d_gene: TRBD1
abundance: -
j_gene: TRBJ1-5
v_gene: TRBV28

CDR3nt: TGTGCCAGCAGCTTAGCACGACAGGCCACTGAAGCTTTCTTT
CDR3aa: CASSLARQATEAFF
d_gene: -
abundance: -
j_gene: TRBJ1-1
v_gene: TRBV5-5

CDR3nt: TGTGCCAGCAGCGACCGGGGAGATACGCAGTATTTT
CDR3aa: CASSDRGDTQYF
d_gene: -
abundance: -
j_gene: TRBJ2-3
v_gene: TRBV6-6

CDR3nt: TGCAGCGTCCGAACAGGGGACACTGAAGCTTTCTTT
CDR3aa: CSVRTGDTEAFF
d_gene: TRBD1
abundance: -
j_gene: TRBJ1-1
v_gene: TRBV29-1

CDR3nt: TGTGCCAGTAGTATAAGAACAGGGAAAGAGACCCAGTACTTC
CDR3aa: CASSIRTGKETQYF
d_gene: -
abundance: once
j_gene: TRBJ2-5
v_gene: TRBV19

CDR3nt: TGTGCCAGCAGTGAAGGGGGCTTGGGTGAAAAACTGTTTTTT
CDR3aa: CASSEGGLGEKLFF
d_gene: -
abundance: -
j_gene: TRBJ1-4
v_gene: TRBV2

CDR3nt: TGTGCCAGCAGTTCCCCGGGACAGGGGCTGGATGGCTACACCTTC
CDR3aa: CASSSPGQGLDGYTF
d_gene: TRBD1
abundance: -
j_gene: TRBJ1-2
v_gene: TRBV28

CDR3nt: TGCGCCAGCAGCAGCCCGGGACTAACAAATGAGCAGTTCTTC
CDR3aa: CASSSPGLTNEQFF
d_gene: TRBD2
abundance: -
j_gene: TRBJ2-1
v_gene: TRBV5-1

CDR3nt: TGTGCCAGCAGTTTCGGTCCAGGTCTCAGGCAGCCCCAGCATTTT
CDR3aa: CASSFGPGLRQPQHF
d_gene: -
abundance: -
j_gene: TRBJ1-5
v_gene: TRBV28

CDR3nt: TGTGCCAGCAGCTTAAGGGGAGGGACAGGGTATGAAAAACTGTTTTTT
CDR3aa: CASSLRGGTGYEKLFF
d_gene: TRBD1
abundance: -
j_gene: TRBJ1-4
v_gene: TRBV11-2

CDR3nt: TGTGCCAGCAGCCAAAGTCCCTGGGGCGGGGAGGGGGAGACCCAGTACTTC
CDR3aa: CASSQSPWGGEGETQYF
d_gene: TRBD2
abundance: -
j_gene: TRBJ2-5
v_gene: TRBV3-1/TRBV3-2

CDR3nt: TGTGCCAGCTCACCTGACAGGGCAGGCACCGGGGAGCTGTTTTTT
CDR3aa: CASSPDRAGTGELFF
d_gene: TRBD1
abundance: few
j_gene: TRBJ2-2
v_gene: TRBV18

CDR3nt: TGTGCCAGCAGCAGAGCCGGCCCAACAGGGGAGACCCAGTACTTC
CDR3aa: CASSRAGPTGETQYF
d_gene: -
abundance: -
j_gene: TRBJ2-5
v_gene: TRBV11-2

CDR3nt: TGTGCCTGGAGCTACTCCGGGACAGTTTACTTC
CDR3aa: CAWSYSGTVYF
d_gene: TRBD1
abundance: -
j_gene: TRBJ2-7
v_gene: TRBV30